What follows are 24 T cell receptor beta chains derived from one specimen sequenced in a study of cytomegalovirus exposure and HLA in healthy donors. PCR amplification relied on 60 Vbeta primers (plus 13 Jbeta primers). The repertoire was sequenced with immunoSEQ multiplex PCR; TCRdb's copy has only in-frame clones and lacks some. Of approximately 110,000 clones in the sample, approximately 80% were seen once. Sequencing was performed on PBMCs. These receptors were obtained from a man aged 50 or older in good health and CMV-seronegative.

The rearrangement joins TRBV7-6 to TRBJ1-5; D unclear. This CDR3 contains 15 residues. V was clipped by 2 bases and J by 3 bases, with 11 bases between them. Germline V lookup: CDR1 SGHVS, CDR2 FNYEAQ. CDR3 residues: CASSLSGEPNQPQHF. Written as DNA, the CDR3 is TGTGCCAGCAGCTTATCCGGGGAACCCAATCAGCCCCAGCATTTT.

The chain employs TRBV6-5 and TRBJ2-1; possibly TRBD1 for D (5 bases). This CDR3 has 14 residues. The germline V gene encodes CDR1 MNHEY and CDR2 SVGAGI. With 8 bases removed from V and 0 bases from J, the gap between germline ends came to 11 bases. The CDR3 bases are TGTGCCAGCGGAACACAGGACTCCTACAATGAGCAGTTCTTC. As protein: CASGTQDSYNEQFF.

The V call is TRBV28, the J call TRBJ2-3; 8 bases map to TRBD1. Trimming cost V 3 bases and J 2 bases; bases outside gene matches: 7. The V gene's germline CDR1 is MDHEN and CDR2 SYDVKM. This CDR3 is built from 16 residues. The CDR3 region has the DNA TGTGCCAGCAGTTTTACAGGGGGTTTGTTCACAGATACGCAGTATTTT. This sequence encodes CASSFTGGLFTDTQYF.

The CDR3 protein is CASSQRGAGANVLTF. CDR3 DNA sequence: TGCGCCAGCAGCCAGCGGGGGGCTGGGGCCAACGTCCTGACTTTC. The V gene is TRBV4-3, the J gene TRBJ2-6; 8 bases are shared with TRBD2. After removal of 3 bases from V and 2 bases from J, the junction contained 0 bases not matched to a gene. In germline, CDR1 is LGHNA, CDR2 YSLEER. The CDR3 totals 15 residues.

The chain uses TRBV28 and TRBJ2-7, with D unresolved. V was trimmed by 6 bases and J by 7 bases, leaving 13 bases between them. CDR1 is MDHEN and CDR2 is SYDVKM in the germline V gene. The CDR3 runs to 12 residues. For the CDR3, the DNA is TGTGCCAGCAGGAAGGCCCCTAGGGAGCAGTACTTC. Amino acids: CASRKAPREQYF. The complete variable domain, with remaining parts taken from reference TRBV28 and TRBJ2-7, reads DVKVTQSSRYLVKRTGEKVFLECVQDMDHENMFWYRQDPGLGLRLIYFSYDVKMKEKGDIPEGYSVSREKKERFSLILESASTNQTSMYLCASRKAPREQYFGPGTRLTVT.

The V gene is TRBV29-1, the J gene TRBJ2-3; no reliable D call. Germline CDR1 SQVTM, CDR2 ANQGSEA. This CDR3 region has 15 residues. The V and J ends lost 1 base and 2 bases respectively, with 13 bases between them. In nucleotides, the CDR3 is TGCAGCGTTGAAGTTATCCGGGTGCACACAGATACGCAGTATTTT. Its protein is CSVEVIRVHTDTQYF.

The chain combines TRBV2 with TRBJ2-6; 7 bases match TRBD1. CDR3 size: 15 residues. Germline CDR1 is SNHLY and CDR2 is FYNNEI. V shed 5 bases and J 0 bases; nucleotides not matched to a gene: 1. DNA of the CDR3: TGTGCCAGCAGTTGGGACAGCTCTGGGGCCAACGTCCTGACTTTC. Its protein is CASSWDSSGANVLTF.

This chain links TRBV4-1 with TRBJ1-1; D is undetermined. The CDR3 has 15 residues. Trimming cost V 4 bases and J 5 bases, with 17 bases left between them. Germline assignment: CDR1 MGHRA and CDR2 YSYEKL. DNA for the CDR3: TGCGCCAGCAGCCTTCATACTTCCCTCGGGACTGAAGCTTTCTTT. Protein sequence: CASSLHTSLGTEAFF.

This clone has more than one count but fewer than ten. The rearrangement uses TRBV28 and TRBJ1-2, with D tentatively TRBD1 (6 bases). This CDR3 has 15 residues. V dropped 7 bases and J dropped 4 bases, with 19 bases sitting between them. Looked up from germline, CDR1 is MDHEN and CDR2 is SYDVKM. DNA of the CDR3: TGTGCCAGCATGTCATCCCCGGGACAAGGCTATGGCTACACCTTC. It yields the protein CASMSSPGQGYGYTF.

The V gene is TRBV9, the J gene TRBJ2-6; D unclear. Germline V gene sequence: CDR1 SGDLS, CDR2 YYNGEE. V lost 3 bases to trimming and J lost 0 bases, with 4 bases between them. The CDR3 runs to 14 residues. This chain's CDR3 is CASSDTSGANVLTF. Here the CDR3 DNA reads TGTGCCAGCAGCGACACCTCTGGGGCCAACGTCCTGACTTTC.

This clone has a single count. The chain is built from TRBV19 and TRBJ2-7; D gene ambiguous. V was cut by 2 bases and J by 5 bases, with 10 bases left in between. The germline CDR1 and CDR2 sequences are LNHDA and SQIVND (reference sequence). This CDR3 region has 13 residues. CDR3 coding DNA: TGTGCCAGTAGTATAAGGTACAGCAACGAGCAGTACTTC. Amino acids: CASSIRYSNEQYF.

This clone has only a few counts. This chain uses TRBV2 with TRBJ2-1; 14 bases agree with TRBD2. V gave up 9 bases and J gave up 9 bases; unmatched junction bases: 10. The germline V gene has CDR1 SNHLY and CDR2 FYNNEI. The CDR3 has 15 residues. In DNA form, the CDR3 reads TGTGCCAGTCAGGGACTAGCGGGAGAACGAGGTGAGCAGTTCTTC. It codes for CASQGLAGERGEQFF. Variable domain in full (rest from reference TRBV2 and TRBJ2-1): EPEVTQTPSHQVTQMGQEVILRCVPISNHLYFYWYRQILGQKVEFLVSFYNNEISEKSEIFDDQFSVERPDGSNFTLKIRSTKLEDSAMYFCASQGLAGERGEQFFGPGTRLTVL.

V is TRBV9 and J is TRBJ2-7, with 7 bases identical to TRBD2. The germline V gene has CDR1 SGDLS and CDR2 YYNGEE. The CDR3 totals 14 residues. J lost 1 base, V lost 1 base, and 2 bases had no gene match. This CDR3 reads CASSVREVSYEQYF. In DNA, the CDR3 is TGTGCCAGCAGCGTACGGGAGGTTTCCTACGAGCAGTACTTC.

This chain connects TRBV9 to TRBJ2-2, with D perhaps TRBD2 (6 bases). The CDR3 has 15 amino acids. The V end was cut by 2 bases, the J end by 0 bases, with 8 bases between. Germline CDR1 is SGDLS and CDR2 is YYNGEE. Here the CDR3 reads CASSVGTPNTGELFF. The CDR3 DNA sequence: TGTGCCAGCAGCGTCGGGACTCCGAACACCGGGGAGCTGTTTTTT.

This chain uses TRBV6-5 with TRBJ2-3, with 9 bases identical to TRBD1. J was trimmed by 3 bases and V by 7 bases; bases with no gene match: 2. The CDR3 loop spans 13 amino acids. Germline-derived CDR1 and CDR2 are MNHEY and SVGAGI. The DNA for the CDR3 is TGTGCCAGCAAACAGGGGGCTACAGATACGCAGTATTTT. This gives the protein CASKQGATDTQYF.

The chain employs TRBV9 and TRBJ2-1, with TRBD1 as a possible D gene (6 bases). CDR1 SGDLS and CDR2 YYNGEE come from the germline V gene. This CDR3 is 11 amino acids long. V was trimmed by 4 bases and J by 11 bases, leaving 10 bases between them. DNA for the CDR3: TGTGCCAGCAGCTCAGGACAGAAGCAGTTCTTC. As protein: CASSSGQKQFF.

The chain carries TRBV7-2 and TRBJ2-5; the D is unclear. Trimming pared 5 bases from V and 5 bases from J, leaving 6 bases between. This CDR3 spans 11 amino acids. From germline, CDR1 is SGHTA and CDR2 FQGNSA. CDR3 protein: CASSTTETQYF. The CDR3 DNA reads as TGTGCCAGCAGCACTACGGAGACCCAGTACTTC.

The J gene is TRBJ2-1, the V gene TRBV7-2, with TRBD2 matching 8 bases. The V and J ends lost 1 base and 0 bases, in that order; junction bases with no gene match: 2. Looked up from germline, CDR1 is SGHTA and CDR2 is FQGNSA. The CDR3 runs to 16 residues. CDR3: CASSLEGTSSYNEQFF. CDR3 nucleotide sequence: TGTGCCAGCAGCTTAGAAGGGACTAGCTCCTACAATGAGCAGTTCTTC.

This sequence joins TRBV10-3 and TRBJ2-2; no clear D gene. Germline lookup yields CDR1 ENHRY and CDR2 SYGVKD. The CDR3 is 14 amino acids. V was cut by 6 bases and J by 0 bases, with 8 bases left in between. The CDR3 sequence is CAIRSGPNTGELFF. CDR3 DNA sequence: TGTGCCATCAGATCAGGTCCGAACACCGGGGAGCTGTTTTTT.

In this sample, this clone turned up once. This sequence joins TRBV2 and TRBJ1-1, with unresolved D. The CDR3 contains 11 residues. The germline CDR1 and CDR2 sequences are SNHLY and FYNNEI. V was pared by 5 bases and J by 6 bases, with 7 bases between. CDR3: CASSIVPEAFF. The CDR3 coding sequence is TGTGCCAGCAGTATCGTCCCTGAAGCTTTCTTT.

This clone was picked up one time. The rearrangement uses TRBV19 and TRBJ2-2, with 8 nucleotides matching TRBD2. The germline V gene encodes CDR1 LNHDA and CDR2 SQIVND (reference sequence). V trimming: 5 bases; J trimming: 5 bases; junction bases outside the gene matches: 7. This CDR3 region has 15 residues. CDR3 DNA sequence: TGTGCCAGTAGTGTAACGGGGGGGCAGACCGGGGAGCTGTTTTTT. As protein: CASSVTGGQTGELFF. Drawing the rest from reference TRBV19 and TRBJ2-2, the complete variable domain is DGGITQSPKYLFRKEGQNVTLSCEQNLNHDAMYWYRQDPGQGLRLIYYSQIVNDFQKGDIAEGYSVSREKKESFPLTVTSAQKNPTAFYLCASSVTGGQTGELFFGEGSRLTVL.

This chain links TRBV7-2 with TRBJ2-3; 10 bases line up with TRBD2. The CDR3 is 16 residues long. V was clipped by 2 bases and J by 2 bases; unmatched bases: 4. Germline loops: CDR1 SGHTA, CDR2 FQGNSA. The CDR3 here is CASSLNSGRHTDTQYF. Here the CDR3 DNA reads TGTGCCAGCAGCTTAAATAGCGGGAGGCACACAGATACGCAGTATTTT.

The CDR3 loop reads CASRGTGAGANVLTF. The CDR3 DNA is TGTGCCAGCAGGGGTACAGGGGCTGGGGCCAACGTCCTGACTTTC. This chain links TRBV27 with TRBJ2-6; 7 nucleotides line up with TRBD1. Trimming removed 6 bases from V and 2 bases from J; junction bases left unmatched: 4. The CDR3 consists of 15 residues. The germline CDR1 and CDR2 sequences are MNHEY and SMNVEV (reference sequence).

J is TRBJ2-5 and V is TRBV25-1; D remains unclear. The ends were cut back, 2 bases at V and 1 base at J, with 8 bases in the middle. This CDR3 has 14 amino acids. CDR1 MGHDK and CDR2 SYGVNS come from the germline V gene. CDR3 residues: CASSEESPQETQYF. The CDR3 DNA reads TGTGCCAGCAGTGAAGAGTCCCCCCAAGAGACCCAGTACTTC.